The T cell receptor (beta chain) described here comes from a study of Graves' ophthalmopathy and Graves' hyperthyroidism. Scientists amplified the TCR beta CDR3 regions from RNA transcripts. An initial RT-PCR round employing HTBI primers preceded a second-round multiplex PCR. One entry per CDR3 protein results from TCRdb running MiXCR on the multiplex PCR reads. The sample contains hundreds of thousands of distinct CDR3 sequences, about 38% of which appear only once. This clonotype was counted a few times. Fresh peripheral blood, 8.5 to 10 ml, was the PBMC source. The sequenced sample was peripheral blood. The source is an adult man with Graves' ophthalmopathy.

CDR3 residues: CASSLTLAGVQETQYF. In DNA, the CDR3 is TGTGCCAGCAGTTTAACACTAGCGGGGGTCCAAGAGACCCAGTACTTC. The chain combines TRBV12-3 or TRBV12-4 with TRBJ2-5; 11 nucleotides match TRBD2. V trimming: 2 bases; J trimming: 1 base; junction bases outside the gene matches: 3. The CDR3 has 16 amino acids.